This T cell receptor (beta chain) originates from a study of Tregs in tolerant kidney transplant recipients. About this clone itself: Its antigen is undetermined.

Only in-frame clones appear in the TCRdb table, and some are missing; sequencing was by immunoSEQ multiplex PCR. The data hold more than 75,000 clones, with 90% to 95% observed a single time. Study observations and caveats: The most relevant donor-specific Treg TCRbeta repertoire apparently came from expansion with activated donor B cells.

Per the germline V gene, CDR1 is MNHNS and CDR2 is SASEGT. The V and J ends lost 6 bases and 8 bases, in that order; junction bases with no gene match: 8. The CDR3 is 15 amino acids. The chain employs TRBV6-1 and TRBJ2-1, with TRBD1 matching 12 bases. The source was CD4+ T cells from blood, collected before the transplant. The TCR was taken from a human donor who received a combined kidney and bone marrow transplant. CDR3 loop: CASRAPGTGGHEQFF. The CDR3 DNA reads TGTGCCAGCAGGGCGCCCGGGACAGGGGGCCATGAGCAGTTCTTC.